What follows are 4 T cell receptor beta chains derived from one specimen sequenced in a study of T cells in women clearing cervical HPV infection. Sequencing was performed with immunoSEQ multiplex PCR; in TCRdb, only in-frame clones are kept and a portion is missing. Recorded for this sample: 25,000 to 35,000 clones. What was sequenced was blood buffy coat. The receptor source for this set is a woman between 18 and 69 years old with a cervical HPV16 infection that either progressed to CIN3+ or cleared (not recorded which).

CDR3 region: CASSRDYTEAFF. CDR3 bases read: TGTGCCAGTAGCAGGGATTACACTGAA. J is TRBJ1-1 and V is TRBV19, with a weak D call TRBD1 (5 bases). The read finishes 3 residues shy of the CDR3 end, and the germline J gene is used to complete it. Trimming shortened V by 6 bases and J by 3 bases, and 8 bases separated the two germline ends. This CDR3 spans 12 amino acids. Germline V lookup: CDR1 LNHDA, CDR2 SQIVND (reference sequence).

This chain's CDR3 is CSAPGLAGENIQYF. The sequenced part of the CDR3 DNA is TGCAGTGCTCCAGGACTAGCGGGAGAAAACATT. The chain uses TRBV20-1 and TRBJ2-4, with 13 bases aligning to TRBD2. From the germline J gene comes the end of the CDR3, since the read stops 3 residues before it. After removal of 5 bases from V and 5 bases from J, the junction contained 3 bases not matched to a gene. CDR1 is DFQATT and CDR2 is SNEGSKA in the germline V gene (reference sequence). The CDR3 is 14 amino acids.

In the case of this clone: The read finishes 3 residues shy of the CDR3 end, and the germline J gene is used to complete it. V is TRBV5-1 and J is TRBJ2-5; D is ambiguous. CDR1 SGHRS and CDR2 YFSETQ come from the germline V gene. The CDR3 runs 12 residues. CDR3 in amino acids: CASSSIPDTQYF. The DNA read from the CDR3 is TGCGCCAGCAGCTCAATCCCAGATACC.

The CDR3 region is CASSTSGTGKYGYTF. The sequenced CDR3 bases are TGTGCCAGTAGTACGTCCGGGACAGGGAAATATGGC. The rearrangement links TRBV19 to TRBJ1-2; 9 nucleotides line up with TRBD1. The CDR3 goes on 3 residues after the read ends, and that part is filled in from the germline J gene. Per the germline V gene, CDR1 is LNHDA and CDR2 is SQIVND (reference sequence). This CDR3 is built from 15 residues. V lost 4 bases, J lost 5 bases, and 8 bases stayed unmatched.